These 24 T cell receptor beta chains came from one sample sequenced in a study of technical replicates of blood from a few donors. Libraries were prepared by immunoSEQ multiplex PCR; TCRdb keeps only in-frame clonotypes and omits some of them. The repertoire includes 65,000 to 75,000 clones, approximately 83% of them detected once, and more than 5% sits in the top ten. Material: PBMCs. These receptors were obtained from a human donor in good health. Some clones in this sample may be carry-over from other donors' samples.

The V call is TRBV7-2, the J call TRBJ2-1, with 14 bases lining up with TRBD2. Unmatched junction bases numbered 12, after V lost 5 bases and J lost 15 bases. Germline V gene data show CDR1 as SGHTA and CDR2 as FQGNSA. The CDR3 runs 15 residues. In nucleotides, the CDR3 is TGTGCCAGCAGCGCTCGACAGGGGACTAGCGGGAGTAGGTTCTTC. Protein product: CASSARQGTSGSRFF.

This clone was found a few times. The V and J genes are TRBV4-3 and TRBJ1-3; possibly TRBD1 for D (6 bases). Trimming pared 1 base from V and 7 bases from J, leaving 14 bases between. The CDR3 is made up of 15 amino acids. Per the germline V gene, CDR1 is LGHNA and CDR2 is YSLEER. The CDR3 sequence is CASSQGGQSWNTIYF. The CDR3 DNA follows: TGCGCCAGCAGCCAAGGAGGACAGTCGTGGAACACCATATATTTT.

The chain has TRBV19 and TRBJ2-7, with D perhaps matching TRBD1 (6 bases). Germline V gives CDR1 LNHDA, CDR2 SQIVND (reference sequence). The CDR3 contains 15 residues. V gave up 4 bases and J gave up 1 base, with 14 bases separating them. CDR3 nucleotide sequence: TGTGCCAGTAGTAGTCAGGGGCGATCGTCCTACGAGCAGTACTTC. This encodes CASSSQGRSSYEQYF.

The chain recombines TRBV11-2 with TRBJ2-1; D is undetermined. V dropped 1 base and J dropped 2 bases, with 6 bases sitting between them. The CDR3 consists of 14 residues. Germline V gives CDR1 SGHAT, CDR2 FQNNGV. The CDR3 reads CASSLVNTYNEQFF. The DNA of the CDR3 is TGTGCCAGCAGCTTAGTAAATACCTACAATGAGCAGTTCTTC.

The chain couples TRBV7-8 to TRBJ1-1; no firm D call. Germline CDR1 reads SGHVS; CDR2 reads FQNEAQ. CDR3 length: 14 amino acids. Trimming shortened V by 7 bases and J by 4 bases, and 16 bases separated the two germline ends. CDR3 bases: TGTGCCAGCACCATTAGAGGTACATCCACTGAAGCTTTCTTT. Protein product: CASTIRGTSTEAFF.

The chain links TRBV18 to TRBJ2-3; D is possibly TRBD2 (6 bases). Germline V lookup: CDR1 KGHSH, CDR2 LQKENI. The ends were cut back, 2 bases at V and 4 bases at J, with 22 bases in the middle. The CDR3 runs to 18 residues. CDR3 DNA sequence: TGTGCCAGCTCACCAAATGACGGGGGACCCGCCGACCCAGATACGCAGTATTTT. Its protein product is CASSPNDGGPADPDTQYF. Full variable domain (rest looked up from reference TRBV18 and TRBJ2-3): NAGVMQNPRHLVRRRGQEARLRCSPMKGHSHVYWYRQLPEEGLKFMVYLQKENIIDESGMPKERFSAEFPKEGPSILRIQQVVRGDSAAYFCASSPNDGGPADPDTQYFGPGTRLTVL.

The chain's CDR3 is CASSHGGEHDEQYF. DNA for the CDR3: TGTGCCAGCAGCCACGGAGGGGAGCACGACGAGCAGTACTTC. J is TRBJ2-7 and V is TRBV9, with D tentatively TRBD2 (6 bases). Germline V lookup: CDR1 SGDLS, CDR2 YYNGEE. The CDR3 is made up of 14 amino acids. The V gene lost 4 bases and the J gene lost 5 bases, with 16 bases spanning the gap.

The chain employs TRBV5-8 and TRBJ2-7; D is perhaps TRBD2 (5 bases). Trimming took off 1 base at V and 5 bases at J, with 7 bases between the two ends. Germline V gives CDR1 SGHTS, CDR2 YDEGEE. The CDR3 loop spans 12 amino acids. CDR3 DNA sequence: TGTGCCAGCAGCTTGTGGCGGGACGAGCAGTACTTC. Translation gives CASSLWRDEQYF.

J is TRBJ2-1 and V is TRBV7-9; 7 nucleotides line up with TRBD1. The CDR3 is 15 residues long. The V and J ends lost 5 bases and 2 bases, in that order; junction bases with no gene match: 6. The germline V gene has CDR1 SEHNR and CDR2 FQNEAQ (reference sequence). CDR3 nucleotide sequence: TGTGCCAGCAGCCTTAAGGGGGCCCCCTACAATGAGCAGTTCTTC. This translates into CASSLKGAPYNEQFF. Variable domain in full (rest from reference TRBV7-9 and TRBJ2-1): DTGVSQNPRHKITKRGQNVTFRCDPISEHNRLYWYRQTLGQGPEFLTYFQNEAQLEKSRLLSDRFSAERPKGSFSTLEIQRTEQGDSAMYLCASSLKGAPYNEQFFGPGTRLTVL.

The V and J genes are TRBV28 and TRBJ1-2; D remains unclear. The germline V gene has CDR1 MDHEN and CDR2 SYDVKM. Trimming shortened V by 4 bases and J by 7 bases, and 19 bases separated the two germline ends. The CDR3 has 15 residues. The CDR3 DNA sequence: TGTGCCAGCAGTTCCCCTGGAGCGCCGGAGAGTGGCTACACCTTC. Translated, it gives CASSSPGAPESGYTF.

The chain employs TRBV6-5 and TRBJ1-5; 8 bases are shared with TRBD1. The ends lost 1 base at V and 6 bases at J; junction bases unmatched: 5. The CDR3 contains 15 residues. Germline V gene sequence: CDR1 MNHEY, CDR2 SVGAGI. CDR3: CASSYYGQGSQPQHF. CDR3 bases: TGTGCCAGCAGTTACTACGGACAGGGTAGTCAGCCCCAGCATTTT.

The rearrangement links TRBV7-9 to TRBJ1-2, with D possibly matching TRBD1 (6 bases). The CDR3 is 12 residues long. V shed 5 bases and J shed 5 bases, with 9 bases lying between them. The germline CDR1 and CDR2 sequences are SEHNR and FQNEAQ (reference sequence). The DNA for the CDR3 is TGTGCCAGCAGCCCGACAGGATATGGCTACACCTTC. This encodes CASSPTGYGYTF.

The rearrangement links TRBV11-2 to TRBJ2-7; D possibly corresponds to TRBD2 (7 bases). The V and J ends lost 6 bases and 4 bases respectively, with 19 bases between them. The CDR3 spans 15 residues. CDR1 and CDR2 from the germline V gene are SGHAT and FQNNGV. CDR3 coding DNA: TGTGCCAGCAGAGAGGGGGGGACAAGACCATACGAGCAGTACTTC. It specifies CASREGGTRPYEQYF.

The chain carries TRBV7-9 and TRBJ2-2; D not certain. The ends were cut back, 2 bases at V and 7 bases at J, with 8 bases in the middle. Germline V gene sequence: CDR1 SEHNR, CDR2 FQNEAQ (reference sequence). The CDR3 runs 13 residues. For the CDR3, the DNA is TGTGCCAGCAGCTTATCAGAAAACGGGGAGCTGTTTTTT. Its translation: CASSLSENGELFF.

The rearrangement joins TRBV30 to TRBJ2-3; D is perhaps TRBD1 (5 bases). The CDR3 has 14 residues. The V gene lost 3 bases and the J gene lost 0 bases, with 10 bases spanning the gap. Germline V gene lookup returns CDR1 GTSNPN and CDR2 SVGIG (reference sequence). This CDR3 reads CAWSSGRSTDTQYF. CDR3 nucleotide sequence: TGTGCCTGGAGCTCAGGGCGGAGCACAGATACGCAGTATTTT.

The chain recombines TRBV19 with TRBJ1-3; weak D call: TRBD1 (5 bases). V was shortened by 6 bases and J by 4 bases, with 16 bases between the two germline ends. The CDR3 covers 15 residues. Germline V gene sequence: CDR1 LNHDA, CDR2 SQIVND (reference sequence). CDR3 nucleotide sequence: TGTGCCAGTAGCCAGGGCGAGGCCGGAGGAAACACCATATATTTT. Translation gives CASSQGEAGGNTIYF.

The chain couples TRBV19 to TRBJ1-5; 8 bases are shared with TRBD1. V gave up 6 bases and J gave up 7 bases; unmatched junction bases: 11. CDR3 length: 15 amino acids. Germline V gene lookup returns CDR1 LNHDA and CDR2 SQIVND (reference sequence). For the CDR3, the DNA is TGTGCCAGTAGCTCGACAGGGGCCCGGGGGCAGCCCCAGCATTTT. The encoded protein is CASSSTGARGQPQHF.

The chain has TRBV6-1 and TRBJ1-4, with D uncertain. Germline values: CDR1 MNHNS, CDR2 SASEGT. V was clipped by 6 bases and J by 0 bases, with 5 bases between them. The CDR3 totals 13 residues. The CDR3 DNA follows: TGTGCCAGCAGCGGGGCAACTAATGAAAAACTGTTTTTT. This gives the protein CASSGATNEKLFF.

The gene calls are TRBV19 and TRBJ2-2; D gene unclear. Trimming left V 3 bases short and J 1 base short, with 12 bases between. CDR1 LNHDA and CDR2 SQIVND come from the germline V gene (reference sequence). This CDR3 region has 16 residues. The CDR3 DNA reads TGTGCCAGTAGTATCTTTTTCGCAGTGAACACCGGGGAGCTGTTTTTT. It yields the protein CASSIFFAVNTGELFF.

The chain carries TRBV5-1 and TRBJ2-1; 8 bases align to TRBD1. This CDR3 is 15 amino acids long. V lost 4 bases, J lost 6 bases, and 9 bases stayed unmatched. The germline V gene has CDR1 SGHRS and CDR2 YFSETQ. The CDR3 coding sequence is TGCGCCAGCAGCCCCGGTGGACAGGGAAGCAATGAGCAGTTCTTC. This encodes CASSPGGQGSNEQFF.

The chain has TRBV7-6 and TRBJ1-2; TRBD1 is a possible D gene (5 bases). The CDR3 runs to 14 residues. Germline values: CDR1 SGHVS, CDR2 FNYEAQ. V lost 5 bases and J lost 7, with 17 bases in between. CDR3 nucleotides: TGTGCCAGCAGCAAGGGACTTCCCTCGGGTGGCTACACCTTC. Translation gives CASSKGLPSGGYTF.

The chain recombines TRBV2 with TRBJ2-1; 10 bases map to TRBD1. V was pared by 1 base and J by 4 bases, with 13 bases of the junction left unmatched. The CDR3 extends over 19 amino acids. Germline V lookup: CDR1 SNHLY, CDR2 FYNNEI. The CDR3 spells CASSEVGDRRDRGYNEQFF. CDR3 DNA sequence: TGTGCCAGCAGTGAAGTAGGGGACCGACGGGACAGGGGATACAATGAGCAGTTCTTC.

The chain joins TRBV2 to TRBJ2-3; TRBD1 matches 7 bases. The CDR3 totals 15 residues. The germline V gene encodes CDR1 SNHLY and CDR2 FYNNEI. Trimming took 4 bases from V and 2 from J; bases not matched to a gene: 6. As DNA, the CDR3 is TGTGCCAGCAGTGGGGGACAGCCATTCACAGATACGCAGTATTTT. Translation gives CASSGGQPFTDTQYF.

This chain links TRBV6-1 with TRBJ1-1, with unresolved D. The length of the CDR3 is 13 residues. V dropped 6 bases and J dropped 1 base, with 9 bases sitting between them. Germline values: CDR1 MNHNS, CDR2 SASEGT. CDR3 DNA sequence: TGTGCCAGCAGGACGACAACGAACACTGAAGCTTTCTTT. Translation: CASRTTTNTEAFF.